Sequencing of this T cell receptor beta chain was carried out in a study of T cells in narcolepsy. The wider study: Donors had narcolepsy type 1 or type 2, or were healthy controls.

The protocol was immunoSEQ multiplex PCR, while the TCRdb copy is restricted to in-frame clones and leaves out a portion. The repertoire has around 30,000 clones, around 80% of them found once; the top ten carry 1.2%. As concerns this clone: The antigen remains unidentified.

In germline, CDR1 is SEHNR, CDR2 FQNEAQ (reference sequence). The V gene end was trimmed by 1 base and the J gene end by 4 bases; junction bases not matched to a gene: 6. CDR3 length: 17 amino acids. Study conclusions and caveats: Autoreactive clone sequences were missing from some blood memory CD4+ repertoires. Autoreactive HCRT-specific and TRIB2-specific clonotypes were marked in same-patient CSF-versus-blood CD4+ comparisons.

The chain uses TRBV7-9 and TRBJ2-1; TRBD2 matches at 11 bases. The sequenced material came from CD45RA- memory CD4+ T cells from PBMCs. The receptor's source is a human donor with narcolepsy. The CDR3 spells CASSLDWGTSGYNEQFF. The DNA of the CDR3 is TGTGCCAGCAGCTTAGACTGGGGGACTAGCGGATACAATGAGCAGTTCTTC.